The 4 T cell receptor beta chains listed next were all sequenced from one sample in a study of blood T cell repertoires in COVID-19. Assay used: immunoSEQ multiplex PCR; TCRdb lists only in-frame clones, some missing. The table shows 65,000 to 90,000 clones, with 89% occurring only once. Sequenced sample: peripheral blood. These receptors all stem from an elderly man with acute or convalescent COVID-19.

The J gene is TRBJ2-2, the V gene TRBV5-1; maybe TRBD1 (6 bases). V dropped 0 bases and J dropped 6 bases, with 15 bases sitting between them. This CDR3 spans 16 amino acids. Germline V CDR1 and CDR2: SGHRS, YFSETQ. The CDR3 DNA follows: TGCGCCAGCAGCTTGGCCCCTTTACAGGGATCCGGGGAGCTGTTTTTT. Translating it yields CASSLAPLQGSGELFF.

This CDR3 reads CASSPAPRGLNTEAFF. The CDR3 region has the DNA TGTGCCAGCAGCCCGGCCCCCAGGGGTTTGAACACTGAAGCTTTCTTT. V is TRBV14 and J is TRBJ1-1; a possible D gene is TRBD1 (6 bases). The CDR3 length is 16 residues. With 4 bases removed from V and 0 bases from J, the gap between germline ends came to 15 bases. Per the germline V gene, CDR1 is SGHDN and CDR2 is FVKESK. The whole variable domain, remainder taken from reference TRBV14 and TRBJ1-1, is EAGVTQFPSHSVIEKGQTVTLRCDPISGHDNLYWYRRVMGKEIKFLLHFVKESKQDESGMPNNRFLAERTGGTYSTLKVQPAELEDSGVYFCASSPAPRGLNTEAFFGQGTRLTVV.

The rearrangement joins TRBV28 to TRBJ1-5; possibly TRBD1 for D (6 bases). V lost 6 bases to trimming and J lost 1 base, with 13 bases between them. CDR1 is MDHEN, CDR2 SYDVKM, per germline. The CDR3 has 15 amino acids. The chain's CDR3 is CASSPRQGSNQPQHF. The CDR3, as DNA: TGTGCCAGCAGCCCCAGGCAGGGGAGCAATCAGCCCCAGCATTTT. The entire variable domain, with the rest obtained from reference TRBV28 and TRBJ1-5, is as follows: DVKVTQSSRYLVKRTGEKVFLECVQDMDHENMFWYRQDPGLGLRLIYFSYDVKMKEKGDIPEGYSVSREKKERFSLILESASTNQTSMYLCASSPRQGSNQPQHFGDGTRLSIL.

V and J are TRBV2 and TRBJ1-1, with 7 bases that match TRBD1. The CDR3 runs 15 residues. Trimming removed 6 bases from V and 0 bases from J; junction bases left unmatched: 7. Per the germline V gene, CDR1 is SNHLY and CDR2 is FYNNEI. CDR3: CASRALQGLNTEAFF. The CDR3 region has the DNA TGTGCCAGCAGAGCCCTACAGGGGCTGAACACTGAAGCTTTCTTT. Using reference TRBV2 and TRBJ1-1 for the parts outside the CDR3, the full variable domain is EPEVTQTPSHQVTQMGQEVILRCVPISNHLYFYWYRQILGQKVEFLVSFYNNEISEKSEIFDDQFSVERPDGSNFTLKIRSTKLEDSAMYFCASRALQGLNTEAFFGQGTRLTVV.